Within the sample, the clone carrying this TCR beta chain is medium-sized. Documented time point: sample taken at primary tumor resection. Whole RNA was taken from tumor, nontumor lung or frozen PBMC; it was then sequenced unsorted. A total of approximately 77 untreated early-stage non-small cell lung cancer patients served as donors. Each TCR cDNA molecule carried a unique molecular identifier. TCRdb re-called the 5' RACE reads with MiXCR, one entry per CDR3 protein. The data hold some 1,200 distinct CDR3 sequences, with about 13% observed a single time. The sample is drawn from a study of spatial heterogeneity in lung cancer. Study in general: Detection of beta-chain sequences consistently exceeded that of alpha-chain sequences. The study observed each unique TCR and UMI combination more than ten times on average in raw reads.

Material: normal lung tissue next to the tumor, obtained at surgery. The clonotype originates from a male donor with early-stage non-small cell lung cancer.

This CDR3 reads CASSLKRGGNEQFF. Written as DNA, the CDR3 is TGTGCCAGCAGCTTAAAGCGGGGGGGCAATGAGCAGTTCTTC. This chain joins TRBV11-3 and TRBJ2-1, with 10 nucleotides matching TRBD2. Germline V gene data show CDR1 as SGHNT and CDR2 as YENEEA. This CDR3 has 14 residues. Trimming removed 2 bases from V and 6 bases from J; junction bases left unmatched: 1.